One and the same sample provided the 3 T cell receptor beta chains below, sequenced in a study of blood T cell repertoires in COVID-19 (dated by TCRdb to 2019 to 2021). Library prep was done by the immunoSEQ multiplex PCR assay. The table was pulled from immuneACCESS by TCRdb, which kept in-frame rearrangements only. Such tables lose some clones; where checked, under half of the loss comes from unresolved V genes, and the rest has no known cause. Recorded for this sample are 300,000 to 350,000 clones; roughly 85% of them occurred a single time. The ten largest account for roughly 2% of the sample. The specimen sequenced was PBMCs or T cells enriched from blood (not recorded which). All receptors derive from a man younger than 40 who had recovered from COVID-19.

The DNA for the CDR3 is TGTGCCAGCAGCTCGTCCCACGGGGGGCCTACCTACAATGAGCAGTTCTTC. It encodes CASSSSHGGPTYNEQFF. This chain links TRBV13 with TRBJ2-1, with D perhaps matching TRBD2 (7 bases). The ends were cut back, 4 bases at V and 2 bases at J, with 18 bases in the middle. Per germline, CDR1 PRHDT and CDR2 FYEKMQ (reference sequence). The CDR3 sequence is 17 residues long.

The chain recombines TRBV5-4 with TRBJ1-2; D possibly corresponds to TRBD1 (6 bases). The CDR3 is 15 residues long. Deletions cut 0 bases from V and 6 bases from J, with 15 bases between. CDR1 is SGHNT, CDR2 YYREEE, per germline (reference sequence). The CDR3 here is CASSLGDTLLHGYTF. CDR3 bases: TGTGCCAGCAGCTTGGGGGACACCCTTCTTCATGGCTACACCTTC.

This clone was detected only once. This chain uses TRBV5-4 with TRBJ2-7; the match to TRBD1 covers 9 bases. J was trimmed by 0 bases and V by 4 bases; bases with no gene match: 8. Germline V gives CDR1 SGHNT, CDR2 YYREEE (reference sequence). The CDR3 covers 16 residues. The CDR3 DNA is TGTGCCAGCAGCCTGGGACAGGGAATTACCTCCTACGAGCAGTACTTC. The encoded protein is CASSLGQGITSYEQYF.